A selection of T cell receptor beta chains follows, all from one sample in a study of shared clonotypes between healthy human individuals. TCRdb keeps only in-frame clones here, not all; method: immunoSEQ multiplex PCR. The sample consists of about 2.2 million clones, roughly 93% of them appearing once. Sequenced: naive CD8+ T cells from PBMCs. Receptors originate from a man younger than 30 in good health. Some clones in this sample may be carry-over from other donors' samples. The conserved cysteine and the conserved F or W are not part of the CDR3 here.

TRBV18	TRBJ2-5	ASSPSSGYQETQY
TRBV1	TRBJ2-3	TSSQGSGNPTDTQY
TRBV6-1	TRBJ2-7	ASSEVPGRVKNEQY
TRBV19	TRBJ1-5	ASSKWTESNQPQH
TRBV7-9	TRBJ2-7	ASSLIRGMTYEQY
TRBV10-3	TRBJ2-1	AISDWGGTGDEQF
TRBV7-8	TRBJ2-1	ASSRTGVYNEQF
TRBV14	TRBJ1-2	ASSLMTGALDGYT
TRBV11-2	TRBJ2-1	ASSLLGGGLYYNEQF
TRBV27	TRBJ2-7	ASSPLTANTYEQY
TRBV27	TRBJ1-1	ASNDRGFPPINTEAF
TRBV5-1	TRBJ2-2	ASSPTQGAGGELF
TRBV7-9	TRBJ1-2	ASSLAGAEANYGYT
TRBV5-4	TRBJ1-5	ASSLAGSNQPQH
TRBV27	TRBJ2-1	ASRLSGSSYNEQF
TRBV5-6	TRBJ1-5	ASSPRDTPDQPQH
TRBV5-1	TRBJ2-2	ASSPGLAGNTGELF
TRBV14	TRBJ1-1	ASSQRGWTEAF
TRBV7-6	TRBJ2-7	ASSSGLAGGPGEQY
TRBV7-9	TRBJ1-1	ASITGTTEAF
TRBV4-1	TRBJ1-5	ASSQDWVAGNQPQH
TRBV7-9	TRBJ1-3	ASSLVLPGNTIY
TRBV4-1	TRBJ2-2	ASSQLIGTGGNTGELF
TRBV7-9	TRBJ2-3	ASSLGQTSTDTQY
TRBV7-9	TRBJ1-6	ASSLDGYSSPLH
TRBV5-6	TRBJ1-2	ASSLGQNYGYT
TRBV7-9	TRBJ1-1	ASSPSRDSIFTEAF
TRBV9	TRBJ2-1	ASSVKPGPYNEQF
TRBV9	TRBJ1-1	ASSVGQYPTEAF
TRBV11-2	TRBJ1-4	ASSLGTGWATNEKLF
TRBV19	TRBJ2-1	ASSIGTSGHNEQF
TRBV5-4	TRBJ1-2	ASSHREYPYGYT
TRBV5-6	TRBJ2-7	ASSGGMYEQY
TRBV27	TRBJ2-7	ASSGGLGLATYEQY
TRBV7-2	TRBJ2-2	ASSFGLARSFGELF
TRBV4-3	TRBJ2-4	ASSPMGTRENIQY
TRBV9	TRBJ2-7	ASSPQGPEQY
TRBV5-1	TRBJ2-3	ASSLESSTDTQY
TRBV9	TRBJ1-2	ASSPGTGGRVYGYT
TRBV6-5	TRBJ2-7	ASSYGGLNSEQY
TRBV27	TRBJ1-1	ASSPGTGMNTEAF
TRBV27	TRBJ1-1	ASSPRTAHEGRMNTEAF
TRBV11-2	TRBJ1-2	ASSSGPTLYGYT
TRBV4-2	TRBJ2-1	ASSQDRGADYNEQF
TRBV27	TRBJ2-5	ASSPGLAGNQETQY
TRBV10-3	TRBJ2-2	AISEIGGNTGELF
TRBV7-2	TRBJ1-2	ASSLNPLDREDVNGYT
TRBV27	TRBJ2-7	ASSLVGGAYEQY
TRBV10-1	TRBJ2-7	ASSESGESYEQY
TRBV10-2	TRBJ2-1	ASNFAGSYNEQF
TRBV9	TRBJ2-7	ASSSGGASYEQY